These 20 T cell receptor beta chains were sequenced from one sample in a study of blood T cell repertoires in COVID-19. This table comes from immunoSEQ multiplex PCR, and its TCRdb copy is limited to in-frame clones, with some not included. The sample shows hundreds of thousands of clones, around 89% of them seen only once. Sequencing was done on a sample of peripheral blood. These receptors were obtained from a young woman with acute or convalescent COVID-19.

V and J are TRBV5-1 and TRBJ2-7; weak D call: TRBD2 (5 bases). From germline, CDR1 is SGHRS and CDR2 YFSETQ. The CDR3 spans 17 residues. The germline V and J ends were trimmed by 6 bases and 4 bases, with 26 bases remaining between them. This CDR3 is CASKSSSGSSSLYEQYF. Here the CDR3 DNA reads TGCGCCAGCAAATCCTCCTCGGGATCCTCGTCTTTATACGAGCAGTACTTC.

This chain joins TRBV15 and TRBJ2-1; tentatively, D is TRBD1 (5 bases). CDR3 size: 14 residues. Germline V gene lookup returns CDR1 LNHNV and CDR2 YYDKDF (reference sequence). Between the trimmed V and J ends, which lost 6 bases and 7 bases, there was a span of 16 bases. CDR3 coding DNA: TGTGCCACCAGAGCAGGGCCCCTTGGTAATGAGCAGTTCTTC. Its protein product is CATRAGPLGNEQFF. Variable domain in full (rest from reference TRBV15 and TRBJ2-1): DAMVIQNPRYQVTQFGKPVTLSCSQTLNHNVMYWYQQKSSQAPKLLFHYYDKDFNNEADTPDNFQSRRPNTSFCFLDIRSPGLGDTAMYLCATRAGPLGNEQFFGPGTRLTVL.

The chain has TRBV6-5 and TRBJ2-4; a weak D match, TRBD1 (6 bases). Germline V lookup: CDR1 MNHEY, CDR2 SVGAGI. V lost 7 bases and J 6 bases, leaving 19 bases between the germline ends. The CDR3 consists of 15 residues. The CDR3: CASTRLWGQGNIQYF. As DNA, the CDR3 is TGTGCCAGCACCCGATTATGGGGGCAGGGAAACATTCAGTACTTC.

V and J are TRBV2 and TRBJ2-5, with a possible D match to TRBD2 (5 bases). The CDR3 sequence is 14 residues long. Germline V gene data show CDR1 as SNHLY and CDR2 as FYNNEI. Trimming stripped 8 bases from V and 5 bases from J, with 18 bases between. The CDR3 here is CASCGSVKEETQYF. Written as DNA, the CDR3 is TGTGCCAGCTGTGGTAGCGTGAAGGAGGAGACCCAGTACTTC.

On this clone: One junction end disagrees with the germline gene, perhaps due to a read error. The chain employs TRBV13 and TRBJ1-5; possibly TRBD1 for D (6 bases). The CDR3 contains 14 residues. CDR1 PRHDT and CDR2 FYEKMQ come from the germline V gene (reference sequence). The CDR3 DNA reads TGTGCCAGCAGCGTAGGGACACATAATCAGCCCCAGCATTTT. Its translation is CASSVGTHNQPQHF.

The chain links TRBV7-8 to TRBJ1-4; TRBD1 aligns across 7 bases. Germline values: CDR1 SGHVS, CDR2 FQNEAQ. V trimming: 3 bases; J trimming: 7 bases; junction bases outside the gene matches: 8. The CDR3 length is 15 residues. The CDR3 protein is CASSFGQVVGEKLFF. The CDR3 DNA sequence: TGTGCCAGCAGCTTCGGACAGGTCGTAGGTGAAAAACTGTTTTTT.

The V gene is TRBV5-1, the J gene TRBJ2-3; 7 bases are a match to TRBD1. V trimming: 6 bases; J trimming: 2 bases; junction bases outside the gene matches: 9. This CDR3 region has 15 residues. Germline-derived CDR1 and CDR2 are SGHRS and YFSETQ. The CDR3 coding sequence is TGCGCCAGCACCCCCGGGACAGCGATCACAGATACGCAGTATTTT. It is translated as CASTPGTAITDTQYF.

V is TRBV5-5 and J is TRBJ2-7; D is ambiguous. The CDR3 consists of 15 residues. V was trimmed by 0 bases and J by 1 base, leaving 11 bases between them. From germline, CDR1 is SGHKS and CDR2 YYEKEE (reference sequence). CDR3 coding DNA: TGTGCCAGCAGCTTGGTAGATACCCGATCCTACGAGCAGTACTTC. It yields the protein CASSLVDTRSYEQYF.

The rearrangement joins TRBV19 to TRBJ2-4; tentative D call: TRBD1 (5 bases). V lost 0 bases and J 9 bases, leaving 18 bases between the germline ends. This CDR3 comprises 16 residues. Germline loops: CDR1 LNHDA, CDR2 SQIVND (reference sequence). The CDR3 spells CASSIDTAQGWGIQYF. The CDR3 DNA is TGTGCCAGTAGTATAGATACTGCTCAGGGTTGGGGCATTCAGTACTTC. Based on the CDR3 plus reference TRBV19 and TRBJ2-4, the full variable domain is DGGITQSPKYLFRKEGQNVTLSCEQNLNHDAMYWYRQDPGQGLRLIYYSQIVNDFQKGDIAEGYSVSREKKESFPLTVTSAQKNPTAFYLCASSIDTAQGWGIQYFGAGTRLSVL.

CDR3 region: CASSHWTGGPEERRNTEAFF. CDR3 in DNA: TGTGCCAGCAGCCACTGGACAGGGGGCCCGGAAGAGAGGAGAAACACTGAAGCTTTCTTT. J is TRBJ1-1 and V is TRBV16, with TRBD1 matching 11 bases. From germline, CDR1 is KGHSY and CDR2 FQNENV. The CDR3 sequence is 20 residues long. The V gene end was trimmed by 3 bases and the J gene end by 2 bases; junction bases not matched to a gene: 17.

Concerning this clone: The same CDR3 can be traced to other DNA sequences in this sample. This sequence joins TRBV30 and TRBJ1-6; no reliable D call. CDR3 size: 13 residues. Trimming took 1 base from V and 4 from J, leaving 5 bases between them. The V gene's germline CDR1 is GTSNPN and CDR2 SVGIG (reference sequence). Here the CDR3 reads CAWSGQYNSPLHF. Here the CDR3 DNA reads TGTGCCTGGAGTGGCCAGTATAATTCACCCCTCCACTTT.

DNA of the CDR3: TGCGCCAGCAGCTTGGCCGGGACAGTTTTTTCACCCCTCCACTTT. This gives the protein CASSLAGTVFSPLHF. The V call is TRBV5-1, the J call TRBJ1-6; 7 bases are a match to TRBD1. Per germline, CDR1 SGHRS and CDR2 YFSETQ. V lost 0 bases and J lost 9; bases outside the gene matches: 6. This CDR3 has 15 residues.

The chain joins TRBV5-1 to TRBJ2-1; 8 positions agree with TRBD2. The germline gives CDR1 SGHRS, CDR2 YFSETQ. V shed 1 base, J shed 4 bases, and the junction held 4 bases outside the gene matches. This CDR3 region has 15 residues. The CDR3 loop is CASSLNGGDYNEQFF. For the CDR3, the DNA is TGCGCCAGCAGCTTGAACGGGGGGGATTACAATGAGCAGTTCTTC.

The chain carries TRBV7-9 and TRBJ1-1; weak D call: TRBD1 (5 bases). V lost 0 bases, J lost 0 bases, and 11 bases lay in between. The CDR3 runs 16 residues. Germline V lookup: CDR1 SEHNR, CDR2 FQNEAQ (reference sequence). CDR3 bases: TGTGCCAGCAGCTTAGCCGAGGGACTGATGAACACTGAAGCTTTCTTT. It specifies CASSLAEGLMNTEAFF.

V gene TRBV12-3 or TRBV12-4 combines with J gene TRBJ1-4; a weak D match, TRBD1 (5 bases). The CDR3 is made up of 13 amino acids. V lost 3 bases, J lost 8 bases, and 10 bases lay in between. The CDR3 DNA reads as TGTGCCAGCAGTTTCAGGGTTAGGGAAAAACTGTTTTTT. Its protein is CASSFRVREKLFF.

V usage is TRBV7-2 and J usage is TRBJ2-3, with 8 bases fitting TRBD1. After removal of 10 bases from V and 6 bases from J, the junction contained 12 bases not matched to a gene. Germline CDR1 is SGHTA and CDR2 is FQGNSA. The CDR3 consists of 14 residues. The CDR3 spells CATPDRARVDTQYF. The CDR3 DNA reads as TGTGCCACCCCGGACAGGGCGAGAGTGGATACGCAGTATTTT. The full variable domain, in which reference TRBV7-2 and TRBJ2-3 provide the parts outside the CDR3, is GAGVSQSPSNKVTEKGKDVELRCDPISGHTALYWYRQSLGQGLEFLIYFQGNSAPDKSGLPSDRFSAERTGGSVSTLTIQRTQQEDSAVYLCATPDRARVDTQYFGPGTRLTVL.

The chain employs TRBV4-1 and TRBJ1-3; D remains ambiguous. Germline CDR1 reads MGHRA; CDR2 reads YSYEKL. The V end lost 4 bases, the J end lost 0 bases, and 16 bases lay between the germline ends. The CDR3 is 17 amino acids. The CDR3 protein is CASSRSKWAHSGNTIYF. CDR3 coding DNA: TGCGCCAGCAGCCGATCCAAGTGGGCCCACTCTGGAAACACCATATATTTT.

This clone has a handful of counts. The CDR3 nucleotides read TGTGCCAGCGGGATGGGACAGAAAGCTTTCTTT. As protein: CASGMGQKAFF. The chain couples TRBV2 to TRBJ1-1; 7 bases are shared with TRBD1. Germline CDR1 reads SNHLY; CDR2 reads FYNNEI. V lost 8 bases, J lost 9 bases, and 6 bases stayed unmatched. CDR3 length: 11 amino acids. The full variable domain, rest sourced from reference TRBV2 and TRBJ1-1, is EPEVTQTPSHQVTQMGQEVILRCVPISNHLYFYWYRQILGQKVEFLVSFYNNEISEKSEIFDDQFSVERPDGSNFTLKIRSTKLEDSAMYFCASGMGQKAFFGQGTRLTVV.

The chain is built from TRBV11-2 and TRBJ1-1; D is uncertain. CDR1 and CDR2 (germline): SGHAT, FQNNGV. V lost 0 bases and J 1 base, leaving 3 bases between the germline ends. This CDR3 has 13 amino acids. DNA for the CDR3: TGTGCCAGCAGCTTAGACAAGAACACTGAAGCTTTCTTT. Translating gives CASSLDKNTEAFF.

The rearrangement uses TRBV6-5 and TRBJ2-5; 7 nucleotides align to TRBD2. Germline lookup yields CDR1 MNHEY and CDR2 SVGAGI. There are 15 residues in the CDR3. Trimming cost V 8 bases and J 5 bases; bases outside gene matches: 14. The CDR3 loop is CASGGGVSPLETQYF. CDR3 bases: TGTGCCAGCGGGGGGGGAGTATCCCCATTGGAGACCCAGTACTTC.